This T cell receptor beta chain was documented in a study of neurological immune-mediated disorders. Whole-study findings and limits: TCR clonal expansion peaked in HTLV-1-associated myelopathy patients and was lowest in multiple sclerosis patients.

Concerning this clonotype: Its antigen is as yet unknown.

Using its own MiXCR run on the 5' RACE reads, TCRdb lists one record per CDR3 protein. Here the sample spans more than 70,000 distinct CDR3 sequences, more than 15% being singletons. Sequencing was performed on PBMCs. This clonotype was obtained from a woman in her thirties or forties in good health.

CDR3 coding DNA: TGTGCCAGCAGCAGTGAAGGGGACTCGGGGACTGAAGCTTTCTTT. Translated: CASSSEGDSGTEAFF. This chain joins TRBV5-6 and TRBJ1-1, with D perhaps matching TRBD1 (5 bases). The CDR3 spans 15 residues. The ends were cut back, 4 bases at V and 5 bases at J, with 18 bases in the middle. CDR1 is SGHDT, CDR2 YYEEEE, per germline.